This TCR beta chain originates from a study of PD-1 blockade in classical Hodgkin lymphoma. Looking at the study overall: Every 2 weeks, patients got 3 mg/kg intravenous nivolumab.

Points on this clone: Its antigen remains unidentified.

Profiling relied on immunoSEQ multiplex PCR, and the TCRdb table lists in-frame clones only, not all of them. The data show roughly 100,000 clones, under 95% seen once. Germline lookup yields CDR1 SGHNT and CDR2 YENEEA. V was shortened by 1 base and J by 2 bases, with 8 bases between the two germline ends. The CDR3 runs 15 residues. Broader study findings: CD4+ TCR diversity climbed significantly by C4D1, unlike CD8+ TCR diversity.

Indicated time point: cycle 4 day 1 (C4D1), after 5 to 7 weeks of nivolumab. All patients experienced relapse after autologous stem cell transplantation, and brentuximab vedotin exposure was variable. The material was peripheral blood mononuclear cells (PBMCs), obtained before the fourth cycle of nivolumab. The chain couples TRBV11-3 to TRBJ2-2; D not certain. This TCR was recovered from a human donor with classical Hodgkin lymphoma. CDR3 sequence reads: CASSLGAVNTGELFF. CDR3 DNA sequence: TGTGCCAGCAGCTTAGGAGCCGTAAACACCGGGGAGCTGTTTTTT.